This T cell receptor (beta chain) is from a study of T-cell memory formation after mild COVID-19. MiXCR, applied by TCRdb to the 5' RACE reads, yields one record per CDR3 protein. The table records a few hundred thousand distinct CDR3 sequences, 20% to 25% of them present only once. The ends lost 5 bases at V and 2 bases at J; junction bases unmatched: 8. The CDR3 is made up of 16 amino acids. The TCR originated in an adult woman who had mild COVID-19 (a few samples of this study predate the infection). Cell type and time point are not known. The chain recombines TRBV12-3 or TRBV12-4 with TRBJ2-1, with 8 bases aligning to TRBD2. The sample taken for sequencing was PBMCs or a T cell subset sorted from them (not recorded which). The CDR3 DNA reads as TGTGCCAGCAGTCCCCGGGGTAGCGGGGCCTACAATGAGCAGTTCTTC. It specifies CASSPRGSGAYNEQFF.